This TCR beta chain derives from a study of blood T cell repertoires in COVID-19. On the study more broadly: The study drew acute and convalescent COVID-19 samples from the United States, Italy and Spain.

Germline values: CDR1 SGHDT, CDR2 YYEEEE. V dropped 7 bases and J dropped 13; count of bases not matched to a gene: 14. CDR3 length: 13 amino acids. The data were produced by immunoSEQ multiplex PCR, yet TCRdb's version contains in-frame clones alone and is incomplete. This sample yields some 500,000 clones, of which roughly 90% are seen a single time; 1.5% to 2% belongs to the top ten. Cohort assignment relied on participant-reported clinical history. The specimen sequenced was PBMCs or T cells enriched from blood (not recorded which). This clonotype was sampled from a woman in her forties who had recovered from COVID-19. The chain recombines TRBV5-6 with TRBJ2-1, with TRBD1 matching 7 bases. In DNA form, the CDR3 reads TGTGCCAGCCGACAGGGCCTGGAGGAGGACCAGTTCTTC. Its translation: CASRQGLEEDQFF. The variable domain in full, completed from reference TRBV5-6 and TRBJ2-1, reads DAGVTQSPTHLIKTRGQQVTLRCSPKSGHDTVSWYQQALGQGPQFIFQYYEEEERQRGNFPDRFSGHQFPNYSSELNVNALLLGDSALYLCASRQGLEEDQFFGPGTRLTVL.